The 17 T cell receptor beta chains below were found in one sample sequenced in a study of cytomegalovirus exposure and HLA in healthy donors. Libraries were prepared by immunoSEQ multiplex PCR; TCRdb keeps only in-frame clonotypes and omits some of them. The sample lists about 120,000 clones; around 85% were seen once. The sequenced sample consisted of PBMCs. The receptors derive from a woman aged 25 to 39 in good health and CMV-seronegative.

This clone was picked up many times. The chain links TRBV5-5 to TRBJ2-6; perhaps TRBD1 as D (6 bases). The V gene's germline CDR1 is SGHKS and CDR2 YYEKEE (reference sequence). Trimming took 4 bases from V and 1 from J, leaving 12 bases between them. The CDR3 has 16 residues. This CDR3 reads CASSVTGQSGANVLTF. The DNA for the CDR3 is TGTGCCAGCAGCGTGACAGGACAGTCTGGGGCCAACGTCCTGACTTTC.

The gene calls are TRBV5-5 and TRBJ1-2; D uncertain. The V end was cut by 2 bases, the J end by 0 bases, with 14 bases between. Germline V lookup: CDR1 SGHKS, CDR2 YYEKEE (reference sequence). The length of the CDR3 is 16 residues. In DNA, the CDR3 is TGTGCCAGCAGCTTCCAAGGTTCAGGATCTAACTATGGCTACACCTTC. Its protein is CASSFQGSGSNYGYTF.

The chain is built from TRBV6-5 and TRBJ1-2; 7 nucleotides match TRBD1. After removal of 6 bases from V and 6 bases from J, the junction contained 10 bases not matched to a gene. Germline V gene data show CDR1 as MNHEY and CDR2 as SVGAGI. The CDR3 sequence is 14 residues long. CDR3 coding DNA: TGTGCCAGCAGCCCGGACAGGAAAAGAAATGGCTACACCTTC. It translates to CASSPDRKRNGYTF.

The V and J genes are TRBV29-1 and TRBJ2-1; D is uncertain. Between the trimmed V and J ends, which lost 1 base and 2 bases, there was a span of 12 bases. Germline loops: CDR1 SQVTM, CDR2 ANQGSEA. This CDR3 comprises 15 residues. The CDR3, as DNA: TGCAGCGTTGAAGGTCCAGGCCCCCCCTACAATGAGCAGTTCTTC. It yields the protein CSVEGPGPPYNEQFF.

The V and J genes are TRBV19 and TRBJ2-5, with 7 bases identical to TRBD2. The CDR3 length is 16 residues. Germline CDR1 reads LNHDA; CDR2 reads SQIVND (reference sequence). V dropped 5 bases and J dropped 1; count of bases not matched to a gene: 10. The CDR3 region has the DNA TGTGCCAGTAGTTCTCCGCGGGGGACCTTCCAAGAGACCCAGTACTTC. Its protein product is CASSSPRGTFQETQYF.

V usage is TRBV7-2 and J usage is TRBJ2-2, with TRBD2 matching 8 bases. The CDR3 runs to 16 residues. Germline lookup yields CDR1 SGHTA and CDR2 FQGNSA. V lost 6 bases to trimming and J lost 0 bases; unmatched junction nucleotides: 6. CDR3 nucleotide sequence: TGTGCCAGCAGTCAGGGAGCGGGGGCGAACACCGGGGAGCTGTTTTTT. Translation gives CASSQGAGANTGELFF. Full variable domain (missing parts from reference TRBV7-2 and TRBJ2-2): GAGVSQSPSNKVTEKGKDVELRCDPISGHTALYWYRQSLGQGLEFLIYFQGNSAPDKSGLPSDRFSAERTGGSVSTLTIQRTQQEDSAVYLCASSQGAGANTGELFFGEGSRLTVL.

This chain joins TRBV5-4 and TRBJ1-1; 7 bases agree with TRBD1. This CDR3 is built from 14 residues. The junction had 0 bases not matched to a gene; V was cut back by 0 bases and J by 1 base. Germline CDR1 reads SGHNT; CDR2 reads YYREEE (reference sequence). CDR3 nucleotides: TGTGCCAGCAGCTTGGGGACAGGGAACACTGAAGCTTTCTTT. Protein: CASSLGTGNTEAFF. The full variable domain, in which reference TRBV5-4 and TRBJ1-1 provide the parts outside the CDR3, is ETGVTQSPTHLIKTRGQQVTLRCSSQSGHNTVSWYQQALGQGPQFIFQYYREEENGRGNFPPRFSGLQFPNYSSELNVNALELDDSALYLCASSLGTGNTEAFFGQGTRLTVV.

The rearrangement joins TRBV4-1 to TRBJ1-1; D remains unclear. The CDR3 has 15 amino acids. V was clipped by 1 base and J by 1 base, with 10 bases between them. Germline loops: CDR1 MGHRA, CDR2 YSYEKL. DNA for the CDR3: TGCGCCAGCAGCCAAGCGGAGGCAGCGAACACTGAAGCTTTCTTT. It specifies CASSQAEAANTEAFF.

Points on this clone: Distinct nucleotide sequences in the sample also encode this CDR3. This sequence joins TRBV7-9 and TRBJ1-4, with 7 positions matching TRBD1. CDR3 length: 14 amino acids. Germline CDR1 is SEHNR and CDR2 is FQNEAQ (reference sequence). The trim removed 3 bases at V and 6 bases at J, leaving 4 bases unmatched. The CDR3 DNA is TGTGCCAGCAGCTTGGCAGGGGGAGATGAAAAACTGTTTTTT. It is translated as CASSLAGGDEKLFF.

The V call is TRBV7-6, the J call TRBJ1-1, with D possibly matching TRBD1 (5 bases). V was pared by 1 base and J by 3 bases, with 18 bases between. Per the germline V gene, CDR1 is SGHVS and CDR2 is FNYEAQ. The CDR3 has 17 residues. CDR3 loop: CASSLVISGDLDTEAFF. The CDR3 nucleotides read TGTGCCAGCAGCTTAGTGATCTCGGGGGATTTGGACACTGAAGCTTTCTTT.

This chain uses TRBV30 with TRBJ1-6; 8 bases agree with TRBD1. J was trimmed by 2 bases and V by 4 bases; bases with no gene match: 7. Germline CDR1 and CDR2: GTSNPN and SVGIG (reference sequence). This CDR3 spans 16 amino acids. The CDR3 sequence is CAWIPQGAPYNSPLHF. The CDR3 nucleotides are TGTGCCTGGATCCCTCAGGGGGCGCCCTATAATTCACCCCTCCACTTT.

The V call is TRBV5-1, the J call TRBJ2-3; tentatively, D is TRBD2 (5 bases). Trimming removed 7 bases from V and 0 bases from J, with 12 bases in between. The CDR3 runs to 14 residues. CDR1 and CDR2 from the germline V gene are SGHRS and YFSETQ. The CDR3 here is CASAVPGSTDTQYF. In DNA, the CDR3 is TGCGCCAGCGCCGTCCCGGGGAGCACAGATACGCAGTATTTT. The entire variable domain, with the rest obtained from reference TRBV5-1 and TRBJ2-3, is as follows: KAGVTQTPRYLIKTRGQQVTLSCSPISGHRSVSWYQQTPGQGLQFLFEYFSETQRNKGNFPGRFSGRQFSNSRSEMNVSTLELGDSALYLCASAVPGSTDTQYFGPGTRLTVL.

The chain recombines TRBV6-5 with TRBJ2-1; D is perhaps TRBD2 (6 bases). The germline CDR1 and CDR2 sequences are MNHEY and SVGAGI. Trimming took off 8 bases at V and 1 base at J, with 12 bases between the two ends. The CDR3 length is 14 residues. The CDR3 region is CASAGTDSYNEQFF. As DNA, the CDR3 is TGTGCCAGCGCCGGGACTGATTCCTACAATGAGCAGTTCTTC.

The V and J genes are TRBV2 and TRBJ1-4, with D maybe TRBD1 (5 bases). This CDR3 contains 14 residues. Germline V gene sequence: CDR1 SNHLY, CDR2 FYNNEI. V dropped 3 bases and J dropped 8 bases, with 13 bases sitting between them. This CDR3 reads CASSDRAVGEKLFF. The DNA of the CDR3 is TGTGCCAGCAGTGACAGGGCAGTAGGAGAAAAACTGTTTTTT.

The chain uses TRBV30 and TRBJ1-2, with D possibly TRBD1 on 5 matching bases. The CDR3 runs 14 residues. V was trimmed by 3 bases and J by 6 bases, leaving 17 bases between them. CDR1 and CDR2 (germline): GTSNPN, SVGIG (reference sequence). CDR3 nucleotide sequence: TGTGCCTGGAGGCCTGGGGGGGGAAGGGATGGCTACACCTTC. This codes for CAWRPGGGRDGYTF.

The chain employs TRBV5-5 and TRBJ1-6; possibly TRBD1 for D (6 bases). The CDR3 is 19 residues long. Between the trimmed V and J ends, which lost 2 bases and 0 bases, there was a span of 18 bases. Looked up from germline, CDR1 is SGHKS and CDR2 is YYEKEE (reference sequence). The CDR3 protein is CASSFDRPMLSSYNSPLHF. Here the CDR3 DNA reads TGTGCCAGCAGCTTCGACAGGCCAATGCTGAGCTCCTATAATTCACCCCTCCACTTT.

This chain connects TRBV9 to TRBJ1-1; D remains unclear. There are 12 residues in the CDR3. CDR1 and CDR2 from the germline V gene are SGDLS and YYNGEE. V gave up 0 bases and J gave up 5 bases, with 5 bases separating them. The CDR3 bases are TGTGCCAGCAGCGTAGGGGAGACTGAAGCTTTCTTT. This encodes CASSVGETEAFF.